The 25 T cell receptor beta chains in this list originate from one sample, sequenced in a study of blood T cell repertoires in COVID-19. Data came from immunoSEQ multiplex PCR; TCRdb stores just in-frame clones and leaves some out. The profile covers approximately 250,000 clones, with around 90% appearing a single time and around 0.9% taken by the ten largest. Sample: PBMCs or T cells enriched from blood (not recorded which). Source of these receptors: a woman aged 30 to 39 who had recovered from COVID-19.

The rearrangement links TRBV10-3 to TRBJ1-5, with TRBD1 matching over 8 bases. The junction had 3 bases not matched to a gene; V was cut back by 5 bases and J by 0 bases. The CDR3 extends over 15 amino acids. Germline CDR1 and CDR2: ENHRY and SYGVKD. The CDR3 DNA reads as TGTGCCATCAGTCCTGACAGGGGTAGCAATCAGCCCCAGCATTTT. The encoded protein is CAISPDRGSNQPQHF.

This chain uses TRBV13 with TRBJ1-1; D not certain. The CDR3 has 15 residues. The germline V and J ends were trimmed by 4 bases and 3 bases, with 15 bases remaining between them. CDR1 is PRHDT, CDR2 FYEKMQ, per germline (reference sequence). The CDR3: CASSSRGIGDTEAFF. The DNA for the CDR3 is TGTGCCAGCAGCTCCCGGGGAATTGGGGACACTGAAGCTTTCTTT. The complete variable domain, with remaining parts taken from reference TRBV13 and TRBJ1-1, reads AAGVIQSPRHLIKEKRETATLKCYPIPRHDTVYWYQQGPGQDPQFLISFYEKMQSDKGSIPDRFSAQQFSDYHSELNMSSLELGDSALYFCASSSRGIGDTEAFFGQGTRLTVV.

The chain links TRBV29-1 to TRBJ2-7; the D is unclear. The CDR3 consists of 13 residues. Looked up from germline, CDR1 is SQVTM and CDR2 is ANQGSEA. Trimming shortened V by 5 bases and J by 3 bases, and 14 bases separated the two germline ends. CDR3 loop: CSVLLHNYYEQYF. The CDR3 DNA is TGCAGCGTTCTCTTACATAATTACTACGAGCAGTACTTC.

This chain connects TRBV7-2 to TRBJ2-1, with a possible D match to TRBD2 (6 bases). Trimming took 5 bases from V and 2 from J, leaving 16 bases between them. Germline V gene sequence: CDR1 SGHTA, CDR2 FQGNSA. This CDR3 has 16 residues. The CDR3 sequence is CASSRLGTPAYNEQFF. The CDR3 DNA follows: TGTGCCAGCAGCCGCTTAGGGACTCCCGCCTACAATGAGCAGTTCTTC.

The rearrangement joins TRBV2 to TRBJ2-2, with D possibly matching TRBD2 (6 bases). The ends were cut back, 2 bases at V and 6 bases at J, with 16 bases in the middle. There are 16 residues in the CDR3. Germline CDR1 and CDR2: SNHLY and FYNNEI. CDR3 amino acids: CASSEPSGRGPGELFF. The CDR3 coding sequence is TGTGCCAGCAGTGAACCCTCCGGGAGAGGCCCCGGGGAGCTGTTTTTT.

This clone was seen a few times. The chain links TRBV5-5 to TRBJ1-1; possibly TRBD1 for D (6 bases). This CDR3 region has 13 residues. Germline V gene lookup returns CDR1 SGHKS and CDR2 YYEKEE (reference sequence). V was pared by 4 bases and J by 4 bases, with 11 bases between. The CDR3 here is CASSLTGTTEAFF. DNA of the CDR3: TGTGCCAGCAGCCTTACAGGGACCACTGAAGCTTTCTTT.

The CDR3: CASSRAGGYEQYF. In DNA form, the CDR3 reads TGTGCCAGTAGTCGGGCAGGGGGCTACGAGCAGTACTTC. J is TRBJ2-7 and V is TRBV19; 7 positions match TRBD1. Germline lookup yields CDR1 LNHDA and CDR2 SQIVND (reference sequence). The CDR3 totals 13 residues. V trimming: 5 bases; J trimming: 3 bases; junction bases outside the gene matches: 4.

The chain carries TRBV5-1 and TRBJ2-3; 9 bases map to TRBD2. The CDR3 length is 15 residues. The V gene's germline CDR1 is SGHRS and CDR2 YFSETQ. The V and J ends lost 2 bases and 6 bases, in that order; junction bases with no gene match: 7. DNA of the CDR3: TGCGCCAGCAGCTTAGGGCTAGCGGGAATCGATACGCAGTATTTT. It is translated as CASSLGLAGIDTQYF.

This chain links TRBV19 with TRBJ2-3; 10 nucleotides align to TRBD1. The CDR3 contains 16 residues. Germline trimming cut 3 bases from V and 3 bases from J; bases unmatched to any gene: 6. CDR1 is LNHDA and CDR2 is SQIVND in the germline V gene (reference sequence). The CDR3 is CASSMSRQGATDTQYF. The CDR3 region has the DNA TGTGCCAGTAGTATGTCGAGACAGGGGGCAACAGATACGCAGTATTTT.

The V call is TRBV11-2, the J call TRBJ1-5, with D hard to call. CDR3 length: 14 amino acids. Trimming took 0 bases from V and 10 from J, leaving 13 bases between them. Per germline, CDR1 SGHAT and CDR2 FQNNGV. The CDR3 nucleotides read TGTGCCAGCAGCTTAGATTTAGGAGATCTACCCCAGCATTTT. This sequence encodes CASSLDLGDLPQHF.

This clone has just a few counts. This chain uses TRBV30 with TRBJ1-4, with D unclear. Per the germline V gene, CDR1 is GTSNPN and CDR2 is SVGIG (reference sequence). The CDR3 totals 13 residues. The V end was cut by 1 base, the J end by 3 bases, with 6 bases between. The CDR3 spells CAWSDRPNEKLFF. The CDR3 bases are TGTGCCTGGAGTGACAGACCTAATGAAAAACTGTTTTTT.

The J gene is TRBJ2-5, the V gene TRBV9; 7 bases fit TRBD2. CDR1 SGDLS and CDR2 YYNGEE come from the germline V gene. Trimming took 4 bases from V and 4 from J; bases not matched to a gene: 13. The CDR3 runs to 16 residues. The CDR3 reads CASSKSEGREGETQYF. CDR3 sequence (DNA): TGTGCCAGCAGCAAATCTGAGGGAAGGGAGGGAGAGACCCAGTACTTC.

The rearrangement joins TRBV5-4 to TRBJ2-7; possible D gene TRBD1, 6 bases. CDR1 SGHNT and CDR2 YYREEE come from the germline V gene (reference sequence). V lost 3 bases to trimming and J lost 0 bases, with 13 bases between them. The CDR3 covers 15 residues. The CDR3 nucleotides are TGTGCCAGCAGCTCCAAGGACAGAAACTCCTACGAGCAGTACTTC. Translating it yields CASSSKDRNSYEQYF.

This clone was seen a handful of times. This chain connects TRBV24-1 to TRBJ2-2; possible D gene TRBD1, 5 bases. The ends were cut back, 1 base at V and 4 bases at J, with 12 bases in the middle. The CDR3 loop spans 16 amino acids. The germline gives CDR1 KGHDR, CDR2 SFDVKD. The CDR3 region is CATSDFGHAGTGELFF. The CDR3 region has the DNA TGTGCCACCAGTGATTTCGGACACGCCGGCACCGGGGAGCTGTTTTTT.

V and J are TRBV4-3 and TRBJ1-1; 8 nucleotides line up with TRBD1. The V gene end was trimmed by 4 bases and the J gene end by 0 bases; junction bases not matched to a gene: 4. Looked up from germline, CDR1 is LGHNA and CDR2 is YSLEER. This CDR3 comprises 15 residues. The CDR3 sequence is CASSRHRGMNTEAFF. Here the CDR3 DNA reads TGCGCCAGCAGCCGTCACAGGGGGATGAACACTGAAGCTTTCTTT.

This chain joins TRBV5-1 and TRBJ2-7; D ambiguous. This CDR3 has 14 residues. CDR1 and CDR2 from the germline V gene are SGHRS and YFSETQ. V lost 0 bases, J lost 5 bases, and 12 bases lay in between. The CDR3 loop is CASSLEELRNEQYF. The CDR3 DNA reads as TGCGCCAGCAGCTTGGAAGAGCTCAGGAACGAGCAGTACTTC. Filled out from reference TRBV5-1 and TRBJ2-7, the complete variable domain reads KAGVTQTPRYLIKTRGQQVTLSCSPISGHRSVSWYQQTPGQGLQFLFEYFSETQRNKGNFPGRFSGRQFSNSRSEMNVSTLELGDSALYLCASSLEELRNEQYFGPGTRLTVT.

The rearrangement uses TRBV7-3 and TRBJ2-1, with 8 positions matching TRBD2. CDR3 length: 15 amino acids. Trimming cost V 5 bases and J 4 bases; bases outside gene matches: 7. CDR1 and CDR2 (germline): SGHTA, FQGTGA. The CDR3 DNA follows: TGTGCCAGCAGCAAAAAAGCGGGAGCGTACAATGAGCAGTTCTTC. It translates to CASSKKAGAYNEQFF.

The rearrangement joins TRBV2 to TRBJ1-3, with unresolved D. This CDR3 comprises 15 residues. V was pared by 6 bases and J by 5 bases, with 17 bases between. Germline CDR1 reads SNHLY; CDR2 reads FYNNEI. The CDR3 reads CASRSRRFLRNTIYF. The CDR3 DNA is TGTGCCAGCAGGTCCCGCAGGTTCCTCCGAAACACCATATATTTT. The variable domain in full, completed from reference TRBV2 and TRBJ1-3, reads EPEVTQTPSHQVTQMGQEVILRCVPISNHLYFYWYRQILGQKVEFLVSFYNNEISEKSEIFDDQFSVERPDGSNFTLKIRSTKLEDSAMYFCASRSRRFLRNTIYFGEGSWLTVV.

CDR3 nucleotides: TGCAGCGCCTCGGGGACTAGCGGGACAGATACGCAGTATTTT. It translates to CSASGTSGTDTQYF. The chain is built from TRBV29-1 and TRBJ2-3, with TRBD2 identical over 12 bases. Germline CDR1 and CDR2: SQVTM and ANQGSEA. This CDR3 spans 14 amino acids. Germline trimming cut 7 bases from V and 3 bases from J; bases unmatched to any gene: 5.

This rearrangement joins TRBV7-9 to TRBJ1-5, with D uncertain. The CDR3 has 17 amino acids. V lost 1 base and J 1 base, leaving 14 bases between the germline ends. Germline V gene sequence: CDR1 SEHNR, CDR2 FQNEAQ (reference sequence). CDR3 loop: CASSLGAGDLSNQPQHF. DNA of the CDR3: TGTGCCAGCAGCTTAGGGGCAGGCGACCTCAGCAATCAGCCCCAGCATTTT. The complete variable domain, with remaining parts taken from reference TRBV7-9 and TRBJ1-5, reads DTGVSQNPRHKITKRGQNVTFRCDPISEHNRLYWYRQTLGQGPEFLTYFQNEAQLEKSRLLSDRFSAERPKGSFSTLEIQRTEQGDSAMYLCASSLGAGDLSNQPQHFGDGTRLSIL.

CDR3 sequence reads: CASSKERGLFF. The CDR3 DNA reads TGTGCCAGCAGCAAAGAGCGAGGACTGTTTTTT. The chain uses TRBV21-1 and TRBJ1-4. TRBV21-1 is designated a pseudogene. This CDR3 has 11 residues.

This clone was seen only a few times. This chain joins TRBV11-3 and TRBJ1-1, with D possibly being TRBD1 (5 bases). Trimming took 0 bases from V and 4 from J, leaving 12 bases between them. The CDR3 is made up of 15 amino acids. Germline values: CDR1 SGHNT, CDR2 YENEEA. The CDR3 nucleotides are TGTGCCAGCAGCTTAGATAGCAGGGCGACCACTGAAGCTTTCTTT. Residues: CASSLDSRATTEAFF.

The chain employs TRBV7-3 and TRBJ1-1, with TRBD1 matching over 8 bases. The CDR3 has 13 residues. Germline V gives CDR1 SGHTA, CDR2 FQGTGA. V shed 5 bases and J 4 bases; nucleotides not matched to a gene: 3. CDR3 in amino acids: CASSADRGTEAFF. For the CDR3, the DNA is TGTGCCAGCAGCGCAGACAGGGGCACTGAAGCTTTCTTT. Supplemented by reference TRBV7-3 and TRBJ1-1, the full variable domain reads GAGVSQTPSNKVTEKGKYVELRCDPISGHTALYWYRQSLGQGPEFLIYFQGTGAADDSGLPNDRFFAVRPEGSVSTLKIQRTERGDSAVYLCASSADRGTEAFFGQGTRLTVV.

This clone came up once. J is TRBJ2-6 and V is TRBV30; the match to TRBD1 covers 8 bases. CDR3 length: 19 amino acids. V lost 1 base and J lost 6; bases outside the gene matches: 17. Per the germline V gene, CDR1 is GTSNPN and CDR2 is SVGIG (reference sequence). As DNA, the CDR3 is TGTGCCTGGAGTGACGGACAGGGAAAGAATTCTCTGCAGGCCAACGTCCTGACTTTC. Protein product: CAWSDGQGKNSLQANVLTF.

This chain joins TRBV7-2 and TRBJ2-7, with unresolved D. The CDR3 loop spans 13 amino acids. Trimming took 5 bases from V and 2 from J, leaving 10 bases between them. The germline CDR1 and CDR2 sequences are SGHTA and FQGNSA. CDR3 DNA sequence: TGTGCCAGCAGCCCCACCCCAGCCTACGAGCAGTACTTC. Translating gives CASSPTPAYEQYF. Complete variable domain (other parts from reference TRBV7-2 and TRBJ2-7): GAGVSQSPSNKVTEKGKDVELRCDPISGHTALYWYRQSLGQGLEFLIYFQGNSAPDKSGLPSDRFSAERTGGSVSTLTIQRTQQEDSAVYLCASSPTPAYEQYFGPGTRLTVT.